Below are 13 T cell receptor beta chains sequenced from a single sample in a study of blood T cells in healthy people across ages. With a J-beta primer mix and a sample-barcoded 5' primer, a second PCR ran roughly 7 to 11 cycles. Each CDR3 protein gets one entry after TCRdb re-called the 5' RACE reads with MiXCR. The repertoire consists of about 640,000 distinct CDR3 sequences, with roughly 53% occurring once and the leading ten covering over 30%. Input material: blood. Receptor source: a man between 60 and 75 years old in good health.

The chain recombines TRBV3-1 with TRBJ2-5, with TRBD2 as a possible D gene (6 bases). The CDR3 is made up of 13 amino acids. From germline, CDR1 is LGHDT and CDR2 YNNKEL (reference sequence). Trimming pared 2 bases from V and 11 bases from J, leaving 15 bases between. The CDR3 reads CASSQTGVNEQYF. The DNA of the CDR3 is TGTGCCAGCAGCCAAACGGGGGTTAATGAGCAGTACTTC.

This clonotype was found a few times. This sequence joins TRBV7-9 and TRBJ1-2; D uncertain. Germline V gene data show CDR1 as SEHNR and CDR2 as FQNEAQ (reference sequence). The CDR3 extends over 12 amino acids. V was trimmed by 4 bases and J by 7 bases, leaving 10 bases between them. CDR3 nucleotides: TGTGCCAGCAGCTCCGTCTTGTCTGGCTACACCTTC. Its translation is CASSSVLSGYTF.

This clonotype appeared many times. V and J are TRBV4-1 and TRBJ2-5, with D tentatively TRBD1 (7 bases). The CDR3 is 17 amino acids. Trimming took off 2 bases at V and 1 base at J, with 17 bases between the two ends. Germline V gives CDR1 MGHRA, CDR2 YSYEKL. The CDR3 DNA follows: TGCGCCAGCAGCCAACGACAGGGAGGACAGAGCCAAGAGACCCAGTACTTC. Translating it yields CASSQRQGGQSQETQYF.

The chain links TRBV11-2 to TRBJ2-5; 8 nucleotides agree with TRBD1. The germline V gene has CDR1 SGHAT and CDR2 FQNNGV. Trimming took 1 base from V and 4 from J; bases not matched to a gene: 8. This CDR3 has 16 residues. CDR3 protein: CASSLGRQGIRETQYF. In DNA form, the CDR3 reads TGTGCCAGCAGCTTAGGGCGACAGGGGATTCGAGAGACCCAGTACTTC.

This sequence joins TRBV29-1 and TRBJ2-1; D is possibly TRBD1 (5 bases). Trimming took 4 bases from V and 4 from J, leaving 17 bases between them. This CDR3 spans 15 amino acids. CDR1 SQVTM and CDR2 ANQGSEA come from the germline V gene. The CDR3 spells CSVVQRTTAYNEQFF. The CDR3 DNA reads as TGCAGCGTTGTTCAGAGGACAACCGCGTACAATGAGCAGTTCTTC.

The CDR3 spells CASSWDRGLGGYTF. DNA of the CDR3: TGTGCCAGCAGCTGGGACAGGGGGCTAGGTGGCTACACCTTC. This rearrangement joins TRBV28 to TRBJ1-2, with 12 bases that match TRBD1. Unmatched junction bases numbered 6, after V lost 6 bases and J lost 7 bases. Germline values: CDR1 MDHEN, CDR2 SYDVKM. This CDR3 spans 14 amino acids.

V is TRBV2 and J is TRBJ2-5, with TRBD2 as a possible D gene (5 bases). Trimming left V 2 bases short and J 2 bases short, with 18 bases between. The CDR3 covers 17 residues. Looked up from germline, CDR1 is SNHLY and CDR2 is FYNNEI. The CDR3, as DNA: TGTGCCAGCAGTGAACGGCGGGTGGGAAACGCGCAAGAGACCCAGTACTTC. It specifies CASSERRVGNAQETQYF.

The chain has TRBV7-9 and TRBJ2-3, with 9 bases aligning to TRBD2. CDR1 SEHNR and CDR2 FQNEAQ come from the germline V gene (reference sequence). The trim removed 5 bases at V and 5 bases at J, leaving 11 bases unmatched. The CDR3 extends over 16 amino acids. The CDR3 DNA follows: TGTGCCAGCAGCCCAGTGCGGGGGGGCATAGGAGATACGCAGTATTTT. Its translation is CASSPVRGGIGDTQYF.

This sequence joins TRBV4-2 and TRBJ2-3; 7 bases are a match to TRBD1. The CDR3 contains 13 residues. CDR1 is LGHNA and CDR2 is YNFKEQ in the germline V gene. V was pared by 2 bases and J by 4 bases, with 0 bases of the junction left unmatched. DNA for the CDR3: TGTGCCAGCAGCCAACAGGGGGCAGATACGCAGTATTTT. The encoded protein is CASSQQGADTQYF.

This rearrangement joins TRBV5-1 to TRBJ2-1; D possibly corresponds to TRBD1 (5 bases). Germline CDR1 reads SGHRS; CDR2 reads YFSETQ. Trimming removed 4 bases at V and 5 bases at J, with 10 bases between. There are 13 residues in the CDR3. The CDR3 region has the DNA TGCGCCAGCAGCGCAGGGTGGGACAATGAGCAGTTCTTC. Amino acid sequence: CASSAGWDNEQFF. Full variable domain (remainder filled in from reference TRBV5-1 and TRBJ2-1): KAGVTQTPRYLIKTRGQQVTLSCSPISGHRSVSWYQQTPGQGLQFLFEYFSETQRNKGNFPGRFSGRQFSNSRSEMNVSTLELGDSALYLCASSAGWDNEQFFGPGTRLTVL.

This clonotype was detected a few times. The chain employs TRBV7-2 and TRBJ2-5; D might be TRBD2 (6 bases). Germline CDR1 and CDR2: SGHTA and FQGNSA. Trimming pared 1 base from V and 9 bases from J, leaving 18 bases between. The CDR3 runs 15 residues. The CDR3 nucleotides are TGTGCCAGCAGCTTAGAAACCATAGCGGCTCGGGCCCAGTACTTC. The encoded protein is CASSLETIAARAQYF.

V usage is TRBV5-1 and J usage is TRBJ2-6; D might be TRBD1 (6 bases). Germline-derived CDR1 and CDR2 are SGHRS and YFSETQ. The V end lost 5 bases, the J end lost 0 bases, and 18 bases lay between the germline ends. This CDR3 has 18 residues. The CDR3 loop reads CASRSGALLNSGANVLTF. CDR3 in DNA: TGCGCCAGCAGATCAGGGGCCCTCCTTAACTCTGGGGCCAACGTCCTGACTTTC.

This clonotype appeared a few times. The CDR3 reads CASSYSREAPLLNYGYTF. The CDR3 bases are TGTGCCAGCAGTTACTCTCGGGAAGCTCCGCTTCTAAACTATGGCTACACCTTC. V gene TRBV6-5 combines with J gene TRBJ1-2; D not resolved. Germline V lookup: CDR1 MNHEY, CDR2 SVGAGI. V lost 0 bases to trimming and J lost 2 bases, with 19 bases between them. The CDR3 spans 18 residues.